This T cell receptor beta chain was found in a study of regulatory T cells in long-lasting Graves disease. Study observations and caveats: Those with persistent disease had in common more public clonotypes (roughly 3,000) than new patients (approximately 920).

Construction of TCR beta libraries relied on iRepertoire HTBI primers and on Arm-PCR targeting CDR3 regions. TCRdb recomputed calls from the multiplex PCR reads with MiXCR, one row per CDR3 protein. The sample consists of under 450,000 distinct CDR3 sequences, 15% to 20% of them appearing once. The V end was cut by 4 bases, the J end by 4 bases, with 15 bases between. CDR1 is SEHNR, CDR2 FQNEAQ, per germline (reference sequence). CDR3 length: 15 amino acids. On this clonotype: Its specificity is unknown.

Time point defined: newly diagnosed GD, antithyroid drugs for less than 3 months. Following extraction of RNA from PBMCs, that RNA was used to make the TCR library. Separately, the same data were catalogued under a study of T cells in Graves' hyperthyroidism and ophthalmopathy.

This chain connects TRBV7-9 to TRBJ2-3; D is ambiguous. The specimen was peripheral blood mononuclear cells (PBMCs), collected at new diagnosis, from a patient treated with antithyroid drugs. This sequence originates from a woman between 18 and 29 years old with Graves disease. The CDR3 reads CASSSPRFEADTQYF. CDR3 DNA sequence: TGTGCCAGCAGCTCCCCTCGTTTTGAGGCAGATACGCAGTATTTT.